This paragraph covers one T cell receptor (beta chain) sequence. Its antigen is not yet known. No clone much larger than this one lies a single base away; base qualities are absent. The library was built by means of the immunoSEQ multiplex PCR assay. TCRdb's version of the immuneACCESS table is confined to in-frame rearrangements and falls short of the full clone set. An unresolved V gene accounts for under half of the shortfall where checked; the remainder is of unknown origin. The sample records some 19,000 clones, over 65% of which are singletons. The ten top clones hold under 4.5% of the sample. These data belong to a study of chemoradiotherapy in HPV16-positive cancers (dated by TCRdb to 2022 to 2024). As for the study more broadly: Candidate HPV-specific T-cell clones and common TCR motifs were defined through functional T-cell assays on cells from a couple of HPV16-positive patients. The study asked whether T-cell immunity against the HPV oncoproteins E6 and E7 changes during chemoradiotherapy and whether it affects survival. The candidate HPV-specific TCRs and motifs were then tracked in TCR repertoires from around 93 patients with HPV-related cancers. General conclusions and limits of the study: The survival association was reported for HPV16-positive patients, and the functional definition of HPV-specific T cells was derived from only a couple of HPV16-positive patients. Improved recurrence-free survival in HPV16-positive patients was associated with expansion of HPV-responsive T cells during chemoradiotherapy. Expansion of candidate HPV-specific clones and E7-related TCR motifs was observed in the tumor microenvironment during treatment, whereas no such expansion was observed for non-HPV-specific T cells.

The CDR3, cysteine through phenylalanine, is 15 amino acids long. Solely the CDR3 DNA is kept, with 45 bases framed from the first base. CDR1 LNHDA and CDR2 SQIVND are derived from the germline V gene (reference sequence). The germline ends are 19 bases apart after V is trimmed by 6 bases and J by 4 bases. Repertoires were sampled repeatedly over the course of chemoradiotherapy, so clonal expansion could be followed in the tumor microenvironment. The sequence came from a human donor with HPV-associated anogenital cancer. Here the sequenced sample was blood, taken from a patient who underwent chemoradiotherapy. The chain links TRBV19 with TRBJ2-7, with TRBD1 tentatively as D gene (5 bases match). CDR3 loop: CASSPQGVDLYEQYF. At the DNA level, the sequence is TGTGCCAGTAGCCCGCAGGGTGTCGACCTATACGAGCAGTACTTC.